A single T cell receptor beta chain is shown here with its context. The antigen remains undetermined. This entry comes from a study of OX40 agonist ivuxolimab in advanced cancers. The overall study: Ivuxolimab was delivered to patients intravenously every 2 weeks at doses spanning 0.01 to 10 mg/kg. Study-wide findings and caveats: Among the lowest peripheral clonal expansion occurred in 0.1-3.0 mg/kg partial responders.

Method: immunoSEQ multiplex PCR; TCRdb's copy keeps in-frame clones and lacks some. The table lists about 46,000 clones, about 80% of them singletons, with 3.9% in the top ten. This CDR3 region has 20 residues. V was clipped by 0 bases and J by 4 bases, with 25 bases between them. Per the germline V gene, CDR1 is LGHNA and CDR2 is YSLEER. The chain recombines TRBV4-3 with TRBJ1-3; D gene uncertain. The sample here was CD4+ or CD8+ T cells sorted from blood, taken in a trial of the OX40 agonist ivuxolimab. The receptor was isolated from an adult with an advanced solid tumor such as melanoma, head and neck, liver or kidney cancer. DNA of the CDR3: TGCGCCAGCAGCCAAGATTGGAAAGGGAGTTGGAGGAGATCGGGAAACACCATATATTTT. Encoded protein: CASSQDWKGSWRRSGNTIYF.